This T cell receptor (beta chain) is drawn from a study of blood T cell repertoires in COVID-19. Only one count was recorded for this clone. This CDR3 spans 17 amino acids. V lost 5 bases, J lost 2 bases, and 18 bases lay in between. The V gene's germline CDR1 is SEHNR and CDR2 FQNEAQ (reference sequence). The assay was immunoSEQ multiplex PCR, and TCRdb's table has in-frame clones only and misses some. The sample lists approximately 110,000 clones, 70% to 90% occurring once. Sequenced material: peripheral blood. This TCR came from a human donor in a cohort sampled during active COVID-19. J is TRBJ1-4 and V is TRBV7-9, with D possibly being TRBD1 (5 bases). The CDR3 region is CASSGRVSSRTNEKLFF. In DNA, the CDR3 is TGTGCCAGCAGCGGCAGGGTGTCGAGTCGCACTAATGAAAAACTGTTTTTT. The whole variable domain, remainder taken from reference TRBV7-9 and TRBJ1-4, is DTGVSQNPRHKITKRGQNVTFRCDPISEHNRLYWYRQTLGQGPEFLTYFQNEAQLEKSRLLSDRFSAERPKGSFSTLEIQRTEQGDSAMYLCASSGRVSSRTNEKLFFGSGTQLSVL.